This T cell receptor beta chain came from a study of OX40 agonist ivuxolimab in advanced cancers. The wider study: Each patient was given ivuxolimab into a vein every 2 weeks, at 0.01 to 10 mg/kg.

Any history of autoimmune disease or systemic immunosuppression disqualified patients. Sequenced by immunoSEQ multiplex PCR; TCRdb stores in-frame clones only, minus some. This sample has some 62,000 clones; 85% to 95% occur once, and the top ten carry roughly 13%. Study results and caveats: Still undetermined is the antigen specificity of the expanded peripheral T cells.

Turning to this clone: Its antigen remains unknown.

This CDR3 is 14 amino acids long. Germline V gene data show CDR1 as KGHSY and CDR2 as FQNENV. The germline V and J ends were trimmed by 11 bases and 5 bases, with 19 bases remaining between them. Sample: CD4+ or CD8+ T cells sorted from blood, taken in a trial of the OX40 agonist ivuxolimab. The origin of this receptor is an adult with an advanced solid tumor such as melanoma, head and neck, liver or kidney cancer. V and J are TRBV16 and TRBJ2-4; D might be TRBD2 (6 bases). The CDR3 sequence is CACLRGIGENIQYF. DNA of the CDR3: TGTGCCTGCCTACGGGGGATAGGCGAAAACATTCAGTACTTC.